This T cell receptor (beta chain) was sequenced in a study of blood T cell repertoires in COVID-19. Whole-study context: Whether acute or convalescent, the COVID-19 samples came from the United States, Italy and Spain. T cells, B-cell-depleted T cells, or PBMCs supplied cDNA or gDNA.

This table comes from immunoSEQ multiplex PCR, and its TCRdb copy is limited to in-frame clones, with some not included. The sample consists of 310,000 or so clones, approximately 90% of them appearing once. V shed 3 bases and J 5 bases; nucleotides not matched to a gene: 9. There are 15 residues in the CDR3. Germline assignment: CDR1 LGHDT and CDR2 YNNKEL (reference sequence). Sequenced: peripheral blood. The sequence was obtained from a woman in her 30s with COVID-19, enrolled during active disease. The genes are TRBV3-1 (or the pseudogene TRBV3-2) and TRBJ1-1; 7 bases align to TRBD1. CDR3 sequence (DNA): TGTGCCAGCAGCCAGCGCAACAGGGGACAGACTGAAGCTTTCTTT. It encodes CASSQRNRGQTEAFF.